Listed here are 5 T cell receptor beta chains from one sample, sequenced in a study of human T cells and chemical hapten exposure. Time point denoted: pre-sensitization, week 0. Treatment described: therapeutic diphenylcyclopropenone sensitization with weekly scalp DPC. Using its own MiXCR run on the RACE reads, TCRdb lists one record per CDR3 protein. Counted here are fewer than 300,000 distinct CDR3 sequences, roughly 7.4% occurring once; the ten biggest clones make up 0.9% to 1.5%. Here the sequenced sample was whole blood, taken in connection with sensitization to the hapten diphenylcyclopropenone (DPC). These receptors all stem from a man younger than 35 with alopecia areata. Some clones in this sample may be carry-over from other donors' samples.

This clonotype has only a few counts. The genes are TRBV10-3 and TRBJ2-3, with D unresolved. This CDR3 is 14 amino acids long. The germline V gene encodes CDR1 ENHRY and CDR2 SYGVKD. V lost 2 bases to trimming and J lost 0 bases, with 6 bases between them. CDR3 protein: CAISEELSTDTQYF. The CDR3 region has the DNA TGTGCCATCAGTGAGGAACTTAGCACAGATACGCAGTATTTT.

This chain uses TRBV7-9 with TRBJ1-4; D not resolved. V was pared by 5 bases and J by 3 bases, with 7 bases between. Per germline, CDR1 SEHNR and CDR2 FQNEAQ (reference sequence). This CDR3 region has 13 residues. Here the CDR3 reads CASSPRPNEKLFF. DNA of the CDR3: TGTGCCAGCAGCCCCCGTCCTAATGAAAAACTGTTTTTT.

This clonotype was recorded a few times. V usage is TRBV20-1 and J usage is TRBJ1-1, with 10 nucleotides matching TRBD1. The CDR3 spans 12 residues. Trimming removed 5 bases from V and 7 bases from J; junction bases left unmatched: 4. Per germline, CDR1 DFQATT and CDR2 SNEGSKA (reference sequence). The CDR3 is CSAETGGLEAFF. The CDR3 DNA reads TGCAGTGCTGAGACAGGGGGCCTTGAAGCTTTCTTT.

The V and J genes are TRBV27 and TRBJ2-2; D uncertain. The V gene's germline CDR1 is MNHEY and CDR2 SMNVEV (reference sequence). The CDR3 sequence is 15 residues long. V lost 3 bases, J lost 0 bases, and 8 bases lay in between. This chain's CDR3 is CASSFTSPNTGELFF. Here the CDR3 DNA reads TGTGCCAGCAGTTTTACGTCACCGAACACCGGGGAGCTGTTTTTT.

This clonotype was counted between two and nine times. The chain joins TRBV25-1 to TRBJ2-1; no clear D. Trimming cost V 4 bases and J 5 bases, with 9 bases left between them. CDR1 and CDR2 from the germline V gene are MGHDK and SYGVNS. The CDR3 consists of 13 residues. The CDR3 region is CASSGPTNNEQFF. CDR3 nucleotides: TGTGCCAGCAGTGGACCCACTAACAATGAGCAGTTCTTC.